This record covers a single TCR beta chain. This clone was observed once. The target of this receptor is not known. Qualities for individual bases were not recorded, and no much larger clone is one base off. Between the V and J ends, shortened by 6 bases and 4 bases respectively, the junction contains 10 bases. Sequences KGHSH (CDR1) and LQKENI (CDR2) are obtained from the germline V gene. The CDR3 starts with the cysteine, ends with the phenylalanine, and has 12 residues. Just CDR3 DNA is preserved here, 36 bases in frame from base 1. These data originate in a study of blood T cell repertoires in COVID-19 (dated by TCRdb to between 2020 and 2021). Regarding the study in general: The collaborator samples originated in the United States, Italy and Spain and spanned the acute and convalescent phases of COVID-19. The material from the prospective study consisted of cDNA or gDNA derived from T cells, B-cell-depleted T cells, or PBMCs. Deeply sampled blood TCRbeta repertoires from subjects exposed to, actively infected with, or recovered from COVID-19 were included in the dataset. The repertoires were released in a freely available public database meant as a resource for research on the immune response to SARS-CoV-2. Samples came from the ongoing ImmuneRACE study (first 160 participants) plus 1,254 subjects from 6 global collaborators. Sample metadata almost always included a de-identified subject ID, COVID-19 status, age in years and sex. HLA class I and class II types, where available, came from metadata supplied by the sample provider rather than from assay-based typing.

At one collaborating source in Seattle, patients were enrolled during active infection and were followed longitudinally through the course of disease. Collaborating institutions collected whole blood in K2EDTA tubes following their own protocols. Collaborator samples were shipped for TCRbeta analysis as frozen whole blood, isolated PBMCs, or DNA extracted from either sample type. The immunoSEQ Assay, a bias-controlled multiplex PCR, was used to amplify TCRbeta CDR3 regions from genomic DNA. The original pipeline was this. Nucleated cell counts per sample were estimated from amplification of reference gene primers within the assay. Sequence reads were collapsed and filtered to measure the absolute abundance of every unique TCRbeta CDR3 rearrangement. For each sample, productive Simpson clonality was calculated by taking the square root of Simpson's diversity index across productive rearrangements. As stored in TCRdb, this immuneACCESS dataset retains in-frame rearrangements with V and J assigned. A fraction of the clones does not appear; measured against another copy, unresolved V genes explain less than half of the discrepancy, and the remainder lacks a known reason. V and J calls and clone size are copied from that table; D and trimming were computed from the DNA. This sample holds roughly 410,000 clones; around 87% were observed only once. Over 2% of the sample is held by the ten biggest clonotypes.

Broader findings and caveats from the paper: The amount of clinical and demographic metadata varied by source and participant and was provided uncurated.

The rearranged segments are TRBV18 and TRBJ2-7; TRBD1 is a weak D gene call, 5 bases matching. The sequenced sample was peripheral blood. The receptor's source is a woman aged 60-75 years with COVID-19, enrolled during active disease. The DNA is TGTGCCAGCTCGCGGCAGGGTTACGAGCAGTACTTC. Its product reads: CASSRQGYEQYF.